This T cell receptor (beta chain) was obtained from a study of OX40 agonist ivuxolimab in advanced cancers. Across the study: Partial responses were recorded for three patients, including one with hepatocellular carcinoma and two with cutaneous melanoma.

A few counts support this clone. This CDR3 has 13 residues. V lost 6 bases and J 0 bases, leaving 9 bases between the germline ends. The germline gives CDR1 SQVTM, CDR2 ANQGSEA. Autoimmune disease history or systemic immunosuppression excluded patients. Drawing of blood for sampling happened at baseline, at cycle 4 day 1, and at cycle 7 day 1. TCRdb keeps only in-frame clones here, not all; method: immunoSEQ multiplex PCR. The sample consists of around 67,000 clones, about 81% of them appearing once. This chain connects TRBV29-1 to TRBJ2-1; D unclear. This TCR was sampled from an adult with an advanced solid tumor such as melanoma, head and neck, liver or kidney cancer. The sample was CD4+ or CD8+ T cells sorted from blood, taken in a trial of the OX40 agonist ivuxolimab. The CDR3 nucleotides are TGCAGCGTGCTACCTACCTCCTACAATGAGCAGTTCTTC. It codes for CSVLPTSYNEQFF.